The 32 T cell receptor beta chains in this list originate from one sample, sequenced in a study of technical replicates of blood from several donors. Sequencing was performed with immunoSEQ multiplex PCR; in TCRdb, only in-frame clones are kept and a portion is missing. The sample yields more than 75,000 clones, around 86% seen once. The specimen was PBMCs. These receptors were collected from a human donor in good health. Some clones in this sample may be carry-over from other donors' samples.

The V gene is TRBV5-1, the J gene TRBJ1-1, with D unresolved. The CDR3 has 15 residues. Trimming stripped 2 bases from V and 3 bases from J, with 14 bases between. Per germline, CDR1 SGHRS and CDR2 YFSETQ. The CDR3: CASSFSEGSYTEAFF. The CDR3 DNA reads TGCGCCAGCAGCTTTAGCGAGGGCTCCTACACTGAAGCTTTCTTT.

This chain links TRBV5-4 with TRBJ2-2, with D uncertain. Germline V gives CDR1 SGHNT, CDR2 YYREEE (reference sequence). Trimming left V 5 bases short and J 7 bases short, with 6 bases between. This CDR3 contains 11 residues. In DNA, the CDR3 is TGTGCCAGCAGTATTTACGGGGAGCTGTTTTTT. Translating gives CASSIYGELFF.

The chain joins TRBV7-2 to TRBJ2-3; 7 nucleotides agree with TRBD2. Germline CDR1 reads SGHTA; CDR2 reads FQGNSA. The CDR3 is 15 residues long. The trim removed 1 base at V and 4 bases at J, leaving 5 bases unmatched. The CDR3 here is CASSLGGRRSDTQYF. CDR3 nucleotide sequence: TGTGCCAGCAGCTTAGGCGGGAGAAGGTCAGATACGCAGTATTTT.

CDR3 DNA sequence: TGTGCCAGCAGCTTAGGGGGGACTGCAGGCATCTATGGCTACACCTTC. Residues: CASSLGGTAGIYGYTF. The chain has TRBV7-2 and TRBJ1-2, with TRBD1 as a possible D gene (5 bases). V lost 1 base and J lost 4, with 16 bases in between. CDR1 and CDR2 from the germline V gene are SGHTA and FQGNSA. The CDR3 has 16 amino acids.

The CDR3 bases are TGTGCCAGCAGCATCTTCGGACTAGCGGGCCAAGAGACCCAGTACTTC. This codes for CASSIFGLAGQETQYF. The chain employs TRBV11-1 and TRBJ2-5; 11 positions match TRBD2. This CDR3 is built from 16 residues. Germline values: CDR1 SGHAT, CDR2 FQDESV (reference sequence). J gave up 1 base and V 5 bases, and 6 bases lay outside the gene matches. The variable domain in full, with the rest retrieved from reference TRBV11-1 and TRBJ2-5, is EAEVAQSPRYKITEKSQAVAFWCDPISGHATLYWYRQILGQGPELLVQFQDESVVDDSQLPKDRFSAERLKGVDSTLKIQPAELGDSAMYLCASSIFGLAGQETQYFGPGTRLLVL.

The rearrangement links TRBV5-1 to TRBJ2-3; TRBD2 matches 9 bases. CDR3 length: 16 residues. CDR1 is SGHRS, CDR2 YFSETQ, per germline. The ends lost 4 bases at V and 2 bases at J; junction bases unmatched: 8. CDR3 sequence reads: CASSPNSGGPTDTQYF. CDR3 DNA sequence: TGCGCCAGCAGCCCCAATAGCGGGGGACCCACAGATACGCAGTATTTT. Filled out from reference TRBV5-1 and TRBJ2-3, the complete variable domain reads KAGVTQTPRYLIKTRGQQVTLSCSPISGHRSVSWYQQTPGQGLQFLFEYFSETQRNKGNFPGRFSGRQFSNSRSEMNVSTLELGDSALYLCASSPNSGGPTDTQYFGPGTRLTVL.

The V call is TRBV5-1, the J call TRBJ1-1; 8 nucleotides line up with TRBD1. With V trimmed by 0 bases and J by 3 bases, 7 bases remained unmatched. This CDR3 spans 16 amino acids. Germline V lookup: CDR1 SGHRS, CDR2 YFSETQ. Here the CDR3 reads CASSLGPGGSDTEAFF. DNA of the CDR3: TGCGCCAGCAGCTTGGGGCCAGGGGGCTCGGACACTGAAGCTTTCTTT.

The chain has TRBV10-3 and TRBJ2-7, with 11 positions matching TRBD2. Trimming removed 6 bases from V and 3 bases from J; junction bases left unmatched: 4. The CDR3 has 14 residues. Germline values: CDR1 ENHRY, CDR2 SYGVKD. The CDR3 DNA reads as TGTGCCATCAGCCCGGGACTAGCGGACTACGAGCAGTACTTC. Translated, it gives CAISPGLADYEQYF.

The rearrangement links TRBV5-3 to TRBJ2-2, with D perhaps matching TRBD1 (6 bases). TRBV5-3 is sorted into the ORF group, with uncertain function. Trimming shortened V by 4 bases and J by 3 bases, and 16 bases separated the two germline ends. This CDR3 comprises 16 residues. The CDR3 loop is CARSLHHRAHTGELFF. The CDR3 bases are TGTGCCAGAAGCCTTCACCACAGGGCACACACCGGGGAGCTGTTTTTT.

This rearrangement joins TRBV5-1 to TRBJ2-3; 8 positions match TRBD1. Germline-derived CDR1 and CDR2 are SGHRS and YFSETQ. The CDR3 is 15 amino acids. The trim removed 0 bases at V and 1 base at J, leaving 1 base unmatched. This chain's CDR3 is CASSLGDRRTDTQYF. CDR3 bases: TGCGCCAGCAGCTTGGGGGACAGGCGCACAGATACGCAGTATTTT.

The V gene is TRBV7-2, the J gene TRBJ1-2, with a possible D match to TRBD1 (5 bases). With 4 bases removed from V and 2 bases from J, the gap between germline ends came to 14 bases. CDR3 size: 15 residues. The germline V gene encodes CDR1 SGHTA and CDR2 FQGNSA. This CDR3 is CASSSPGLTNYGYTF. CDR3 DNA: TGTGCCAGCAGCTCGCCGGGACTCACAAACTATGGCTACACCTTC.

The chain has TRBV7-6 and TRBJ2-3, with D maybe TRBD2 (5 bases). The V end was cut by 0 bases, the J end by 7 bases, with 8 bases between. CDR1 and CDR2 (germline): SGHVS, FNYEAQ. There are 13 residues in the CDR3. CDR3 residues: CASSLAGANTQYF. DNA for the CDR3: TGTGCCAGCAGCTTAGCGGGAGCAAATACGCAGTATTTT.

V gene TRBV9 combines with J gene TRBJ1-3; D unclear. V lost 0 bases, J lost 0 bases, and 4 bases lay in between. CDR1 SGDLS and CDR2 YYNGEE come from the germline V gene. This CDR3 is 14 amino acids long. The CDR3 spells CASSVAVSGNTIYF. CDR3 bases: TGTGCCAGCAGCGTAGCGGTCTCTGGAAACACCATATATTTT. Based on the CDR3 plus reference TRBV9 and TRBJ1-3, the full variable domain is DSGVTQTPKHLITATGQRVTLRCSPRSGDLSVYWYQQSLDQGLQFLIQYYNGEERAKGNILERFSAQQFPDLHSELNLSSLELGDSALYFCASSVAVSGNTIYFGEGSWLTVV.

The rearrangement links TRBV23-1 to TRBJ2-5; 8 bases match TRBD2. TRBV23-1 belongs to the ORF category, with a function that is uncertain. CDR3 size: 19 residues. Losses at the gene ends were 0 bases for V and 3 bases for J; bases not matched to a gene: 15. The CDR3 DNA reads as TGCGCCAGCAGTCAATCGGAGTCGTGGCTAGCGGGTACGGAAGAGACCCAGTACTTC. This encodes CASSQSESWLAGTEETQYF.

The chain is built from TRBV18 and TRBJ2-3; TRBD2 might be the D (6 bases). The length of the CDR3 is 14 residues. Trimming pared 3 bases from V and 1 base from J, leaving 8 bases between. Per germline, CDR1 KGHSH and CDR2 LQKENI. CDR3 coding DNA: TGTGCCAGCTCACCGGGACTTCGCACAGATACGCAGTATTTT. Its translation: CASSPGLRTDTQYF.

This clone came up once. This chain connects TRBV18 to TRBJ1-1; TRBD1 agrees at 9 bases. After removal of 3 bases from V and 2 bases from J, the junction contained 7 bases not matched to a gene. CDR1 is KGHSH and CDR2 is LQKENI in the germline V gene. This CDR3 is 16 amino acids long. The CDR3 nucleotides read TGTGCCAGCTCACCGGCCGGGACAGGGCGAAACACTGAAGCTTTCTTT. Protein product: CASSPAGTGRNTEAFF.

The chain recombines TRBV7-2 with TRBJ2-1; 8 bases are a match to TRBD1. The CDR3 spans 16 residues. V dropped 4 bases and J dropped 4; count of bases not matched to a gene: 9. Looked up from germline, CDR1 is SGHTA and CDR2 is FQGNSA. The CDR3 DNA reads as TGTGCCAGCAGCTCTTTCCAGGGGGCTTTTTACAATGAGCAGTTCTTC. Its protein is CASSSFQGAFYNEQFF.

This clone was seen a handful of times. The chain couples TRBV18 to TRBJ1-1, with 8 nucleotides matching TRBD1. With V trimmed by 3 bases and J by 1 base, 7 bases remained unmatched. The CDR3 spans 16 residues. Germline CDR1 and CDR2: KGHSH and LQKENI. CDR3 amino acids: CASSPNSGTGNTEAFF. The DNA for the CDR3 is TGTGCCAGCTCACCGAACTCCGGGACAGGGAACACTGAAGCTTTCTTT.

The chain is built from TRBV15 and TRBJ2-7; tentative D call: TRBD2 (6 bases). CDR3 length equals 14 residues. With 5 bases removed from V and 4 bases from J, the gap between germline ends came to 15 bases. CDR1 LNHNV and CDR2 YYDKDF come from the germline V gene (reference sequence). CDR3 bases: TGTGCCACCAGCCCAAGGGACTTGAAATACGAGCAGTACTTC. As protein: CATSPRDLKYEQYF.

The genes are TRBV6-5 and TRBJ2-5; maybe TRBD2 (6 bases). This CDR3 has 13 amino acids. Per germline, CDR1 MNHEY and CDR2 SVGAGI. Between the trimmed V and J ends, which lost 6 bases and 4 bases, there was a span of 12 bases. CDR3 nucleotides: TGTGCCAGCAGCCCGCGGGAATCAGAGACCCAGTACTTC. This sequence encodes CASSPRESETQYF.

The chain couples TRBV6-6 to TRBJ2-2, with D possibly matching TRBD2 (6 bases). V was clipped by 2 bases and J by 9 bases, with 16 bases between them. Per germline, CDR1 MNHNY and CDR2 SVGAGI (reference sequence). The CDR3 sequence is 15 residues long. CDR3: CASSYGGTQRRELFF. CDR3 DNA: TGTGCCAGCAGTTACGGGGGGACCCAGCGAAGGGAGCTGTTTTTT.

The gene calls are TRBV13 and TRBJ2-2; 9 nucleotides align to TRBD2. The CDR3 has 16 amino acids. V lost 5 bases to trimming and J lost 6 bases; unmatched junction nucleotides: 10. Germline V gives CDR1 PRHDT, CDR2 FYEKMQ (reference sequence). The CDR3 region has the DNA TGTGCCAGCAGCCCCTCGTGGGTAGCGGGAGCCGGGGAGCTGTTTTTT. It yields the protein CASSPSWVAGAGELFF.

This clone was found once. This chain links TRBV7-9 with TRBJ1-2, with a possible D match to TRBD1 (5 bases). The germline V gene encodes CDR1 SEHNR and CDR2 FQNEAQ (reference sequence). The CDR3 totals 16 residues. Trimming cost V 1 base and J 0 bases, with 12 bases left between them. The CDR3 region has the DNA TGTGCCAGCAGCTTAGATGGGGCCCGAGCTAACTATGGCTACACCTTC. It specifies CASSLDGARANYGYTF. The whole variable domain, remainder taken from reference TRBV7-9 and TRBJ1-2, is DTGVSQNPRHKITKRGQNVTFRCDPISEHNRLYWYRQTLGQGPEFLTYFQNEAQLEKSRLLSDRFSAERPKGSFSTLEIQRTEQGDSAMYLCASSLDGARANYGYTFGSGTRLTVV.

The rearrangement joins TRBV4-2 to TRBJ2-2; 9 positions match TRBD2. The germline V gene encodes CDR1 LGHNA and CDR2 YNFKEQ. The CDR3 length is 17 residues. With V trimmed by 1 base and J by 1 base, 4 bases remained unmatched. The CDR3 protein is CASSQARLAVNTGELFF. The CDR3 DNA reads as TGTGCCAGCAGCCAAGCGAGACTAGCGGTGAACACCGGGGAGCTGTTTTTT.

The chain joins TRBV19 to TRBJ1-5, with 10 bases lining up with TRBD1. Germline V lookup: CDR1 LNHDA, CDR2 SQIVND (reference sequence). The ends lost 8 bases at V and 5 bases at J; junction bases unmatched: 3. This CDR3 has 13 amino acids. In DNA, the CDR3 is TGTGCCAGTTCCGGGACAGGGGATCAGCCCCAGCATTTT. Its protein is CASSGTGDQPQHF.

The V and J genes are TRBV6-1 and TRBJ2-2; 8 bases are shared with TRBD2. The CDR3 contains 17 residues. Losses at the gene ends were 4 bases for V and 0 bases for J; bases not matched to a gene: 7. Germline V gene sequence: CDR1 MNHNS, CDR2 SASEGT. The CDR3 DNA follows: TGTGCCAGCAGTGTGACTAGCGTTCGAACGAACACCGGGGAGCTGTTTTTT. This translates into CASSVTSVRTNTGELFF.

The V and J genes are TRBV2 and TRBJ2-2; 9 bases align to TRBD1. The V gene end was trimmed by 10 bases and the J gene end by 4 bases; junction bases not matched to a gene: 4. CDR3 length: 13 amino acids. The germline V gene encodes CDR1 SNHLY and CDR2 FYNNEI. CDR3 sequence reads: CATGTGFTGELFF. The CDR3 region has the DNA TGTGCCACCGGGACAGGGTTCACCGGGGAGCTGTTTTTT.

The chain recombines TRBV2 with TRBJ2-7; D is uncertain. V lost 3 bases, J lost 2 bases, and 5 bases lay in between. This CDR3 comprises 12 residues. The germline gives CDR1 SNHLY, CDR2 FYNNEI. In DNA form, the CDR3 reads TGTGCCAGCAGTGATTTCGCCTACGAGCAGTACTTC. This encodes CASSDFAYEQYF.

The chain uses TRBV11-1 and TRBJ1-1; no reliable D call. V dropped 5 bases and J dropped 2 bases, with 9 bases sitting between them. Germline values: CDR1 SGHAT, CDR2 FQDESV (reference sequence). The CDR3 sequence is 13 residues long. The CDR3 region is CASSLALNTEAFF. The CDR3 nucleotides read TGTGCCAGCAGCCTGGCTCTCAACACTGAAGCTTTCTTT.

V is TRBV12-1 and J is TRBJ1-5; the DNA was not compared with TRBD1, the D call given in the table. TRBV12-1 is tagged as a pseudogene. The length of the CDR3 is 15 residues. CDR3 amino acids: CASSPSGAGNQPQHF. The CDR3 DNA sequence: TGTGCCAGCAGCCCTTCTGGGGCCGGGAATCAGCCCCAGCATTTT.

This clone occurred a few times. This chain links TRBV19 with TRBJ2-1; TRBD2 matches at 7 bases. The V and J ends lost 3 bases and 6 bases, in that order; junction bases with no gene match: 2. CDR1 is LNHDA, CDR2 SQIVND, per germline (reference sequence). The CDR3 runs to 13 residues. The CDR3 DNA follows: TGTGCCAGTAGTATGGGGGGGACCAATGAGCAGTTCTTC. This translates into CASSMGGTNEQFF.

The CDR3 bases are TGCAGCGTTGAACCCTACGGGACTCTCCAGGGCGGCTACACCTTC. This translates into CSVEPYGTLQGGYTF. The rearrangement uses TRBV29-1 and TRBJ1-2; TRBD1 might be the D (5 bases). The CDR3 length is 15 residues. Germline V gives CDR1 SQVTM, CDR2 ANQGSEA. Trimming removed 2 bases from V and 8 bases from J, with 21 bases in between.